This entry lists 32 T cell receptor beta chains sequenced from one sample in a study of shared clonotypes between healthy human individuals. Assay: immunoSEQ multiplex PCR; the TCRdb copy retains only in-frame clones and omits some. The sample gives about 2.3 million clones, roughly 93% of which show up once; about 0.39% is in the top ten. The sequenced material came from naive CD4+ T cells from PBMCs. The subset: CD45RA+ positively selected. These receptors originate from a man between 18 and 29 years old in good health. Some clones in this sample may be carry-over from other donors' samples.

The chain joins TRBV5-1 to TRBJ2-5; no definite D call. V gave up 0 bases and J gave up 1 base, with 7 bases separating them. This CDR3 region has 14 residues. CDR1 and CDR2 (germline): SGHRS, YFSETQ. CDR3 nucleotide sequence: TGCGCCAGCAGCTTGGCTGTACCCCAAGAGACCCAGTACTTC. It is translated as CASSLAVPQETQYF.

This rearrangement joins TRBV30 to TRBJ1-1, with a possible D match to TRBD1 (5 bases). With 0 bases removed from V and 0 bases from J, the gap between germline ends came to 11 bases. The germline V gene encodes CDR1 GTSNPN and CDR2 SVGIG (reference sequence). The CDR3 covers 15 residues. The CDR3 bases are TGTGCCTGGAGTGTTAAAACAGGCCTGAACACTGAAGCTTTCTTT. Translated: CAWSVKTGLNTEAFF.

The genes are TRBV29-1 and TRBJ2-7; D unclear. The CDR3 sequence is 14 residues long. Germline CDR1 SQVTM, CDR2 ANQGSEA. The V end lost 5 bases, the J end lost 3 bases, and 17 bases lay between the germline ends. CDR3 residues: CSVNALGPDYEQYF. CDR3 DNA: TGCAGCGTTAACGCTCTGGGCCCGGACTACGAGCAGTACTTC.

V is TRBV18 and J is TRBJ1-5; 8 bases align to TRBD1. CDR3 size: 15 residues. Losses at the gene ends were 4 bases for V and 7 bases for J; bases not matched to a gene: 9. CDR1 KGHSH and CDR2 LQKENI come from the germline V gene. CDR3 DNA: TGTGCCAGCTCACAGGGACAGGCCCAGGGACAGCCCCAGCATTTT. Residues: CASSQGQAQGQPQHF.

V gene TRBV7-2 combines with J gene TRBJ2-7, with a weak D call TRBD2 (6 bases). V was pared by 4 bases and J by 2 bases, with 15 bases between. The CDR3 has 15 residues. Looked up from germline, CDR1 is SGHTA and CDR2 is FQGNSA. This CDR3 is CASSSPASATYEQYF. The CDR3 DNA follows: TGTGCCAGCAGCTCCCCCGCTAGCGCGACCTACGAGCAGTACTTC.

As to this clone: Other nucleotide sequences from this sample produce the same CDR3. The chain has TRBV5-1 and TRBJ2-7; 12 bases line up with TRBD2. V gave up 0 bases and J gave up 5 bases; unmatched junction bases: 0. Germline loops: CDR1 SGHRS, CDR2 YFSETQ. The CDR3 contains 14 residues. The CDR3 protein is CASSLGLAGDEQYF. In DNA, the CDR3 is TGCGCCAGCAGCTTGGGACTAGCGGGAGACGAGCAGTACTTC.

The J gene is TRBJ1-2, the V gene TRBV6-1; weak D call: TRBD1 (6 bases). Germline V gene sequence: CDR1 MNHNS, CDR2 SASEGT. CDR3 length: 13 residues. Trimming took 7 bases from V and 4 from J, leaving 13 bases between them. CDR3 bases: TGTGCCAGCACCTACAGGGACCCCTATGGCTACACCTTC. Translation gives CASTYRDPYGYTF.

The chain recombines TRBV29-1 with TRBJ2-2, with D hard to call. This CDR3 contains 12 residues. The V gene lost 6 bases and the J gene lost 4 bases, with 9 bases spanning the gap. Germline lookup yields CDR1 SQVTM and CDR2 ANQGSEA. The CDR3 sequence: CSVKDPTGELFF. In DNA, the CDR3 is TGCAGCGTGAAGGACCCCACCGGGGAGCTGTTTTTT.

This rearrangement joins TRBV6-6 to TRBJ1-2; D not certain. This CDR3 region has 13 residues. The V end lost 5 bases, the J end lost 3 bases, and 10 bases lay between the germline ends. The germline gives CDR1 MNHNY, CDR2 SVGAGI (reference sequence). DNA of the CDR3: TGTGCCAGCAGTGACCCCGGAGACTATGGCTACACCTTC. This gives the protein CASSDPGDYGYTF.

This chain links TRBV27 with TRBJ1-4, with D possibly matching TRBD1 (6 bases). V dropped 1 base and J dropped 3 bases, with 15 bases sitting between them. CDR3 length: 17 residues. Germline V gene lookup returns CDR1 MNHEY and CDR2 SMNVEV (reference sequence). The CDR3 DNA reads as TGTGCCAGCAGTTTATTGGGCAGGGGTGCACCTAATGAAAAACTGTTTTTT. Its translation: CASSLLGRGAPNEKLFF.

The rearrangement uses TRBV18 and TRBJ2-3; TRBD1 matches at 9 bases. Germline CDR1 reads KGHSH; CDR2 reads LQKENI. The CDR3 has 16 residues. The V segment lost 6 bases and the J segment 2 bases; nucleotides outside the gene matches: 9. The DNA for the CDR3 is TGTGCCAGCTCGCACCGGGACAGGGCCGTCACAGATACGCAGTATTTT. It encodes CASSHRDRAVTDTQYF.

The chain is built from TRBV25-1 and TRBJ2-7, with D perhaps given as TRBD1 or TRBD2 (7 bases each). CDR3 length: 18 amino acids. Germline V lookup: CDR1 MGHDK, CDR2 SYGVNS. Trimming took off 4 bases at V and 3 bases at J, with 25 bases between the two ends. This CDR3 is CASSGSSKQGRGFYEQYF. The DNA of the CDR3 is TGTGCCAGCAGTGGGAGCTCGAAACAGGGGAGGGGGTTCTACGAGCAGTACTTC.

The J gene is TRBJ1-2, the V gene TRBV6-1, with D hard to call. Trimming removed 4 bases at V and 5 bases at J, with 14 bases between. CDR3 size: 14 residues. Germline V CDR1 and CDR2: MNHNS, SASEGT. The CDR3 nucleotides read TGTGCCAGCAGTGTTAGGGATCTTGAGTATGGCTACACCTTC. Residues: CASSVRDLEYGYTF.

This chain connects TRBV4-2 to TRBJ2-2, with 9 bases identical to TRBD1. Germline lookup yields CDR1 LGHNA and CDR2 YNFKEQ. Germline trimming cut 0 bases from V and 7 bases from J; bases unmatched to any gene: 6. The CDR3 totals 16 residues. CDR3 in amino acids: CASSQDNRGPFGELFF. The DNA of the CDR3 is TGTGCCAGCAGCCAAGATAACAGGGGGCCTTTCGGGGAGCTGTTTTTT.

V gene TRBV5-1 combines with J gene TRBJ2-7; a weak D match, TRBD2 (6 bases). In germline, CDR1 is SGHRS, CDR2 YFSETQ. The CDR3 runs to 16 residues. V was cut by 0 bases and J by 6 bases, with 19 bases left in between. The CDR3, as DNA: TGCGCCAGCAGCTTGGACGGAAGAGGGAGGAGAGCCGAGCAGTACTTC. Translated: CASSLDGRGRRAEQYF.

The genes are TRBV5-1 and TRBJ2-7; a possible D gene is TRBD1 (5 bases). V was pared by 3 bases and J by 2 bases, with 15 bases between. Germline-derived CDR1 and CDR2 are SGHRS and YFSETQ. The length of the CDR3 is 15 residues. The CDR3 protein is CASSWTLVGPYEQYF. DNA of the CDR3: TGCGCCAGCAGCTGGACGCTCGTGGGGCCCTACGAGCAGTACTTC.

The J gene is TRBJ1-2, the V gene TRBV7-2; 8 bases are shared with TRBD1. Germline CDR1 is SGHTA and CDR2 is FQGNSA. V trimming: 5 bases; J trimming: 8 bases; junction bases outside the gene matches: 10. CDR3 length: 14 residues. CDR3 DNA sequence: TGTGCCAGCAGCCCGGTGGCAGGGGGCTGGGGCTACACCTTC. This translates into CASSPVAGGWGYTF.

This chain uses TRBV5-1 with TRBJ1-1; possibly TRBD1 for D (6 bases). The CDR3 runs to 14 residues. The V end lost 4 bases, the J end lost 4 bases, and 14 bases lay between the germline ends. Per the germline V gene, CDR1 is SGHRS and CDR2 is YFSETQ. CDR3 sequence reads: CASSSRGAGTEAFF. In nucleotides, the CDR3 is TGCGCCAGCAGCAGTCGGGGGGCCGGCACTGAAGCTTTCTTT.

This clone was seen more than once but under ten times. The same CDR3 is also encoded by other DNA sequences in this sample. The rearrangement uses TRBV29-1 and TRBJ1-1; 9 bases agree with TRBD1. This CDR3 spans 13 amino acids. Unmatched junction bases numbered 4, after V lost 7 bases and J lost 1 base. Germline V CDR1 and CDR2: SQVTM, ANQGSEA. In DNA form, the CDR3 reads TGCAGCGCTGACAGGGGGGGGAACACTGAAGCTTTCTTT. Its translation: CSADRGGNTEAFF.

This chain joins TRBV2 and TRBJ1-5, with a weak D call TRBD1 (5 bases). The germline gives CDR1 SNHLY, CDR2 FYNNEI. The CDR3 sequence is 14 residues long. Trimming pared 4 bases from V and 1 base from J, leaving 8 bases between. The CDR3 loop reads CASSGTPSNQPQHF. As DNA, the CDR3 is TGTGCCAGCAGTGGGACACCCAGCAATCAGCCCCAGCATTTT.

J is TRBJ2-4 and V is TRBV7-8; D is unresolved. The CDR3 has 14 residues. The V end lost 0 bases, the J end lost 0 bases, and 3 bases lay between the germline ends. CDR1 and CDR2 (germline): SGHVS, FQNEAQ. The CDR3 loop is CASSLAVAKNIQYF. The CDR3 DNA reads TGTGCCAGCAGCTTAGCTGTAGCCAAAAACATTCAGTACTTC.

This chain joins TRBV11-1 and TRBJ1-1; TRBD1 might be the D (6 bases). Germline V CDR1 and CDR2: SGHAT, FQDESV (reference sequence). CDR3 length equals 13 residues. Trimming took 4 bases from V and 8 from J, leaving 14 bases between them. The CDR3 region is CASSSAGTLEAFF. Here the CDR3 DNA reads TGTGCCAGCAGCTCAGCCGGGACATTAGAAGCTTTCTTT.

CDR3 DNA sequence: TGTGCCAGCAGAAGGGGAACCGGGGAGCTGTTTTTT. Translating gives CASRRGTGELFF. The chain uses TRBV27 and TRBJ2-2, with D maybe TRBD1 (5 bases). Germline loops: CDR1 MNHEY, CDR2 SMNVEV (reference sequence). The ends were cut back, 6 bases at V and 5 bases at J, with 7 bases in the middle. The CDR3 has 12 residues.

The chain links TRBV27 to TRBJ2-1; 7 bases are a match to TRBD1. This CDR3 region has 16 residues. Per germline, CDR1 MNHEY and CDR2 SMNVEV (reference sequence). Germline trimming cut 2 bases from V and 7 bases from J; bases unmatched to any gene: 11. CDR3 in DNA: TGTGCCAGCAGTTTACATGACAGGGCGTACTCGAATGAGCAGTTCTTC. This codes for CASSLHDRAYSNEQFF.

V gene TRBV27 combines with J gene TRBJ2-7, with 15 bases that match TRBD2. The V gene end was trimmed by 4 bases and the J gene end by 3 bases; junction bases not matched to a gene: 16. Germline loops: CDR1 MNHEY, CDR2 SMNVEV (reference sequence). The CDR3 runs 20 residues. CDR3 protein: CASSSRPPWTSGRANYEQYF. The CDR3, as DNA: TGTGCCAGCAGTTCAAGACCGCCTTGGACTAGCGGGAGGGCAAACTACGAGCAGTACTTC.

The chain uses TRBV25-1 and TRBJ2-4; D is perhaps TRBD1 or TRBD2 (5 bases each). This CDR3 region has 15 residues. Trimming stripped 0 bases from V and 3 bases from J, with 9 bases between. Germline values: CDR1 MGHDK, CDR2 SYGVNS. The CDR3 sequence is CASSEYLGDKNIQYF. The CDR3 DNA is TGTGCCAGCAGTGAATATTTGGGGGACAAAAACATTCAGTACTTC.

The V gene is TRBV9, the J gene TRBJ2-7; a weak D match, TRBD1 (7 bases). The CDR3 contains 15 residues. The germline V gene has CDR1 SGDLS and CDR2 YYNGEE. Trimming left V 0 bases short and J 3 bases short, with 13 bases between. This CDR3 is CASSVEAGGYYEQYF. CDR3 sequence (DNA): TGTGCCAGCAGCGTAGAGGCAGGGGGGTACTACGAGCAGTACTTC.

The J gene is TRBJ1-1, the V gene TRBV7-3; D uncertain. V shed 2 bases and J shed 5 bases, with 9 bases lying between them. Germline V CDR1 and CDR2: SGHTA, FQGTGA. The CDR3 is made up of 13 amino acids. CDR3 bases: TGTGCCAGCAGCTTAGTTCGGCAGACTGAAGCTTTCTTT. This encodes CASSLVRQTEAFF. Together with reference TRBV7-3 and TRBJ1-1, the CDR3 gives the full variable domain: GAGVSQTPSNKVTEKGKYVELRCDPISGHTALYWYRQSLGQGPEFLIYFQGTGAADDSGLPNDRFFAVRPEGSVSTLKIQRTERGDSAVYLCASSLVRQTEAFFGQGTRLTVV.

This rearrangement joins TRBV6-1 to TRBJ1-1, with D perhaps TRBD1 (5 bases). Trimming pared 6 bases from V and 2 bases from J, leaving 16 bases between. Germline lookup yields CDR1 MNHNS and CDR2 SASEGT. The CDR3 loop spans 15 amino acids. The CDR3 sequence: CASRIDRLPNTEAFF. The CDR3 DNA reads TGTGCCAGCAGGATTGACAGACTCCCTAACACTGAAGCTTTCTTT.

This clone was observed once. For the CDR3, the DNA is TGCGCCAGCAGTAACCAGGATACCTACGAGCAGTACTTC. The encoded protein is CASSNQDTYEQYF. V and J are TRBV10-2 and TRBJ2-7, with D unclear. The CDR3 loop spans 13 amino acids. Trimming removed 5 bases from V and 2 bases from J, with 10 bases in between. Germline V CDR1 and CDR2: WSHSY, SAAADI.

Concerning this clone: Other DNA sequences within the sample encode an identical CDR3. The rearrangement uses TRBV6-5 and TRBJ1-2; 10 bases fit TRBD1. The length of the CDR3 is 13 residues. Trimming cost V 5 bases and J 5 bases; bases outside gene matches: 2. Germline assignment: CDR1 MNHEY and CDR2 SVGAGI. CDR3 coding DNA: TGTGCCAGCAGTAAGGACAGGGGGTATGGCTACACCTTC. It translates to CASSKDRGYGYTF.

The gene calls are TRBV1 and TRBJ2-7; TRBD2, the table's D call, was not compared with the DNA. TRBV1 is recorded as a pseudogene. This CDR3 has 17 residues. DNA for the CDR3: TGCACCAGCAGCCAGGGGGACTCCTTACATGGGCCCTACGAGCAGTACTTC. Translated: CTSSQGDSLHGPYEQYF.